This entry lists 18 T cell receptor beta chains sequenced from one sample in a study of blood T cell repertoires in COVID-19. Using immunoSEQ multiplex PCR, the repertoire was profiled, and TCRdb retains in-frame clones only, with some absent. The table lists a few hundred thousand clones, about 86% of them singletons. The sequenced material came from peripheral blood. The receptor set was obtained from a woman younger than 45 who had recovered from COVID-19.

The chain is built from TRBV5-5 and TRBJ1-3; D is unclear. The V end was cut by 2 bases, the J end by 9 bases, with 24 bases between. The CDR3 is 17 amino acids. Germline-derived CDR1 and CDR2 are SGHKS and YYEKEE (reference sequence). CDR3 nucleotides: TGTGCCAGCAGCTTCCTCGGATACAGCCTCTGGGAGGCCACCATATATTTT. Translating gives CASSFLGYSLWEATIYF. Looking up the rest from reference TRBV5-5 and TRBJ1-3 gives the full variable domain: DAGVTQSPTHLIKTRGQQVTLRCSPISGHKSVSWYQQVLGQGPQFIFQYYEKEERGRGNFPDRFSARQFPNYSSELNVNALLLGDSALYLCASSFLGYSLWEATIYFGEGSWLTVV.

The chain carries TRBV5-1 and TRBJ1-2; D remains unclear. Trimming left V 5 bases short and J 3 bases short, with 14 bases between. Germline loops: CDR1 SGHRS, CDR2 YFSETQ. The CDR3 contains 14 residues. The CDR3 bases are TGCGCCAGCAGTGTCGGTATTCGGGACTATGGCTACACCTTC. Translated, it gives CASSVGIRDYGYTF.

The rearrangement links TRBV29-1 to TRBJ2-1, with D hard to call. The V gene's germline CDR1 is SQVTM and CDR2 ANQGSEA. The CDR3 is 11 residues long. Trimming pared 6 bases from V and 7 bases from J, leaving 10 bases between. Written as DNA, the CDR3 is TGCAGCGTAGATTCAGTTAATGAGCAGTTCTTC. Translating gives CSVDSVNEQFF.

The chain is built from TRBV6-5 and TRBJ2-7; 7 bases are shared with TRBD1. The J segment lost 3 bases and the V segment lost 7 bases, leaving 12 bases of the junction unmatched. Germline-derived CDR1 and CDR2 are MNHEY and SVGAGI. CDR3 length equals 15 residues. The CDR3 sequence is CASINTNRGLYEQYF. As DNA, the CDR3 is TGTGCCAGCATTAATACGAACAGGGGTCTCTACGAGCAGTACTTC.

This clone was found once. This chain connects TRBV2 to TRBJ1-2; D unclear. V lost 3 bases, J lost 2 bases, and 10 bases lay in between. The CDR3 spans 14 residues. In germline, CDR1 is SNHLY, CDR2 FYNNEI. CDR3 bases: TGTGCCAGCAGTGACGGGAGGGAGAACTATGGCTACACCTTC. Amino acid sequence: CASSDGRENYGYTF.

The rearrangement uses TRBV10-1 and TRBJ2-3, with D unclear. Germline CDR1 is WNHNN and CDR2 is SYGVQD (reference sequence). The V end was cut by 6 bases, the J end by 6 bases, with 16 bases between. CDR3 size: 14 residues. The CDR3 nucleotides read TGCGCCAGCAGGTCAGGCCGCCGTAAGGATACGCAGTATTTT. This sequence encodes CASRSGRRKDTQYF.

V gene TRBV11-2 combines with J gene TRBJ2-1; D unresolved. This CDR3 is 15 amino acids long. V was pared by 3 bases and J by 4 bases, with 13 bases between. Germline V gives CDR1 SGHAT, CDR2 FQNNGV. CDR3 nucleotides: TGTGCCAGCAGCTTCCTTGCGGATCCATACAATGAGCAGTTCTTC. This translates into CASSFLADPYNEQFF. The variable domain in full, with the rest retrieved from reference TRBV11-2 and TRBJ2-1, is EAGVAQSPRYKIIEKRQSVAFWCNPISGHATLYWYQQILGQGPKLLIQFQNNGVVDDSQLPKDRFSAERLKGVDSTLKIQPAKLEDSAVYLCASSFLADPYNEQFFGPGTRLTVL.

With regard to this clone: One junction end does not reproduce the germline sequence, and a read error may be involved. V is TRBV10-3 and J is TRBJ2-1; D might be TRBD2 (6 bases). CDR1 is ENHRY, CDR2 SYGVKD, per germline. The CDR3 runs 16 residues. In DNA form, the CDR3 reads TGTGCCATCGGGGCACGAGGTCTAGCGTCCTTCAATGAGCAGTTCTTC. Protein: CAIGARGLASFNEQFF.

This clone was observed once. The rearrangement joins TRBV5-1 to TRBJ1-1, with TRBD1 identical over 8 bases. This CDR3 comprises 13 residues. Losses at the gene ends were 4 bases for V and 10 bases for J; bases not matched to a gene: 9. CDR1 and CDR2 from the germline V gene are SGHRS and YFSETQ. The CDR3 region is CASSTGQGGRAFF. The CDR3 DNA reads TGCGCCAGCAGCACCGGACAGGGTGGCCGAGCTTTCTTT. Drawing the rest from reference TRBV5-1 and TRBJ1-1, the complete variable domain is KAGVTQTPRYLIKTRGQQVTLSCSPISGHRSVSWYQQTPGQGLQFLFEYFSETQRNKGNFPGRFSGRQFSNSRSEMNVSTLELGDSALYLCASSTGQGGRAFFGQGTRLTVV.

In nucleotides, the CDR3 is TGTGCCAGCAGCCCAGGGGTGGACAGGAACAATGAGCAGTTCTTC. Its translation is CASSPGVDRNNEQFF. The rearrangement joins TRBV7-8 to TRBJ2-1; TRBD1 aligns across 7 bases. The junction had 9 bases not matched to a gene; V was cut back by 5 bases and J by 5 bases. From germline, CDR1 is SGHVS and CDR2 FQNEAQ. The CDR3 runs to 15 residues.

The gene calls are TRBV7-2 and TRBJ2-7; 9 bases fit TRBD1. CDR3 length: 15 amino acids. Per germline, CDR1 SGHTA and CDR2 FQGNSA. The junction had 8 bases not matched to a gene; V was cut back by 2 bases and J by 6 bases. The CDR3 reads CASSLLRTGVGEQYF. The CDR3 coding sequence is TGTGCCAGCAGCTTATTACGGACAGGGGTTGGCGAGCAGTACTTC.

This CDR3 reads CASSSAAGGELFF. In DNA form, the CDR3 reads TGTGCCAGCAGCTCCGCCGCGGGCGGGGAGCTGTTTTTT. V and J are TRBV7-3 and TRBJ2-2; TRBD2 might be the D (5 bases). Germline CDR1 reads SGHTA; CDR2 reads FQGTGA. Trimming took 4 bases from V and 7 from J, leaving 10 bases between them. This CDR3 region has 13 residues.

The chain has TRBV4-1 and TRBJ2-7; 12 nucleotides match TRBD2. CDR1 is MGHRA and CDR2 is YSYEKL in the germline V gene. The trim removed 3 bases at V and 4 bases at J, leaving 7 bases unmatched. The CDR3 consists of 16 residues. This CDR3 reads CASSQTTSGGSYEQYF. The CDR3 nucleotides read TGCGCCAGCAGCCAGACGACTAGCGGGGGTTCTTACGAGCAGTACTTC.

The V call is TRBV10-3, the J call TRBJ2-3; possibly TRBD2 for D (6 bases). Germline values: CDR1 ENHRY, CDR2 SYGVKD. The ends were cut back, 0 bases at V and 1 base at J, with 8 bases in the middle. The CDR3 extends over 15 amino acids. CDR3 loop: CAISESWGGTDTQYF. The CDR3, as DNA: TGTGCCATCAGTGAGTCGTGGGGGGGCACAGATACGCAGTATTTT.

V usage is TRBV7-3 and J usage is TRBJ2-1, with D possibly TRBD2 on 6 matching bases. V was trimmed by 2 bases and J by 9 bases, leaving 8 bases between them. CDR1 is SGHTA, CDR2 FQGTGA, per germline. CDR3 length: 12 residues. DNA of the CDR3: TGTGCCAGCAGCTTAGGGGGAGGTGAGCAGTTCTTC. Amino acids: CASSLGGGEQFF.

This clone was found a few times. The gene calls are TRBV14 and TRBJ2-7; D is unresolved. Trimming pared 1 base from V and 2 bases from J, leaving 9 bases between. Germline V gene lookup returns CDR1 SGHDN and CDR2 FVKESK. This CDR3 has 14 amino acids. CDR3 protein: CASSQVDLAYEQYF. Here the CDR3 DNA reads TGTGCCAGCAGCCAAGTCGACCTAGCCTACGAGCAGTACTTC.

This clone has only one observation. The chain recombines TRBV6-5 with TRBJ1-1; TRBD1 might be the D (5 bases). This CDR3 contains 15 residues. V lost 6 bases, J lost 1 base, and 15 bases lay in between. Germline CDR1 MNHEY, CDR2 SVGAGI. The CDR3 DNA sequence: TGTGCCAGCAGGGGGGGATGGGCCGGGAACACTGAAGCTTTCTTT. Its protein product is CASRGGWAGNTEAFF.

The V and J genes are TRBV11-2 and TRBJ1-3; 8 bases are shared with TRBD1. Germline-derived CDR1 and CDR2 are SGHAT and FQNNGV. Germline trimming cut 5 bases from V and 4 bases from J; bases unmatched to any gene: 4. The CDR3 contains 14 residues. The chain's CDR3 is CASSGRDRGNTIYF. Here the CDR3 DNA reads TGTGCCAGCAGCGGACGGGACAGGGGAAACACCATATATTTT. The variable domain in full, completed from reference TRBV11-2 and TRBJ1-3, reads EAGVAQSPRYKIIEKRQSVAFWCNPISGHATLYWYQQILGQGPKLLIQFQNNGVVDDSQLPKDRFSAERLKGVDSTLKIQPAKLEDSAVYLCASSGRDRGNTIYFGEGSWLTVV.